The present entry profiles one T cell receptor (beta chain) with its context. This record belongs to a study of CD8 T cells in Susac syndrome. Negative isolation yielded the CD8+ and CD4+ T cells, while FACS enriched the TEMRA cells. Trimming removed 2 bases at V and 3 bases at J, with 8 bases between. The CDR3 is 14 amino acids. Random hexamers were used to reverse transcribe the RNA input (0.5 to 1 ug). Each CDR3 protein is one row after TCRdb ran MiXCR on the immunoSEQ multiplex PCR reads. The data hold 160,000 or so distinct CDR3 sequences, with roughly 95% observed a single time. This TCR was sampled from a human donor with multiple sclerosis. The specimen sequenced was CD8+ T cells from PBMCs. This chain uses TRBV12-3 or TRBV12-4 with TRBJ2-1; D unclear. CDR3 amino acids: CASSLIRNYNEQFF. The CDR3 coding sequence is TGTGCCAGCAGTTTAATCCGGAACTACAATGAGCAGTTCTTC.